What follows describes a single T cell receptor beta chain. The data derive from a study of control samples from healthy donors and cancer patients. Trimming removed 5 bases from V and 2 bases from J; junction bases left unmatched: 14. CDR1 LNHDA and CDR2 SQIVND come from the germline V gene (reference sequence). The CDR3 consists of 18 residues. This table comes from immunoSEQ multiplex PCR, and its TCRdb copy is limited to in-frame clones, with some not included. The sample holds tens of thousands of clones, less than 85% seen once. Sequenced input: blood. The V call is TRBV19, the J call TRBJ2-1; TRBD2 matches at 8 bases. The source is a man aged 55 to 70 in good health. As DNA, the CDR3 is TGTGCCAGTAGTTCAAAAGGCGGGGCGGGGGGCGCCTACAATGAGCAGTTCTTC. Its translation is CASSSKGGAGGAYNEQFF.